The 21 T cell receptor beta chains below were found in one sample sequenced in a study of control samples from healthy donors and cancer patients. Sequencing was performed with immunoSEQ multiplex PCR; in TCRdb, only in-frame clones are kept and a portion is missing. The sample contains around 230,000 clones, about 95% of which appear only once. The sequenced sample was blood. The receptor set was obtained from a man aged 50-60 years in good health.

The chain uses TRBV6-6 and TRBJ1-2; D remains unclear. V was cut by 5 bases and J by 8 bases, with 12 bases left in between. CDR1 MNHNY and CDR2 SVGAGI come from the germline V gene (reference sequence). The CDR3 loop spans 12 amino acids. The CDR3 nucleotides read TGTGCCAGCAGTCCCGGCGTGGCGGGCTACACCTTC. It specifies CASSPGVAGYTF.

The chain joins TRBV6-6 to TRBJ1-3; 8 bases are shared with TRBD1. The CDR3 consists of 15 residues. In germline, CDR1 is MNHNY, CDR2 SVGAGI (reference sequence). The J segment lost 0 bases and the V segment lost 5 bases, leaving 3 bases of the junction unmatched. As DNA, the CDR3 is TGTGCCAGCAGTCAGGACAGGGCCTCTGGAAACACCATATATTTT. Amino acid sequence: CASSQDRASGNTIYF.

The chain combines TRBV15 with TRBJ2-2; TRBD2 might be the D (6 bases). Germline V lookup: CDR1 LNHNV, CDR2 YYDKDF (reference sequence). The CDR3 contains 16 residues. Trimming took 0 bases from V and 2 from J, leaving 10 bases between them. CDR3 region: CATSREVGTNTGELFF. The CDR3 DNA reads TGTGCCACCAGCAGAGAAGTTGGGACTAACACCGGGGAGCTGTTTTTT.

The chain carries TRBV5-1 and TRBJ1-2, with a tentative D call TRBD1 (6 bases). The V and J ends lost 4 bases and 4 bases respectively, with 17 bases between them. The CDR3 has 15 residues. Germline V gene sequence: CDR1 SGHRS, CDR2 YFSETQ. The CDR3 DNA reads as TGCGCCAGCAGCACGGGGGCCCCGAGAGTCTATGGCTACACCTTC. This sequence encodes CASSTGAPRVYGYTF.

The V gene is TRBV11-3, the J gene TRBJ1-2; 9 bases line up with TRBD1. The J segment lost 1 base and the V segment lost 4 bases, leaving 13 bases of the junction unmatched. CDR1 SGHNT and CDR2 YENEEA come from the germline V gene. CDR3 length equals 18 residues. CDR3 DNA: TGTGCCAGCAGCTGGCCCCAGGGACAGGGAAAGGGTAACTATGGCTACACCTTC. This translates into CASSWPQGQGKGNYGYTF.

The chain has TRBV3-1 (or the pseudogene TRBV3-2) and TRBJ1-1, with TRBD1 identical over 7 bases. The CDR3 is 15 residues long. Per germline, CDR1 LGHDT and CDR2 YNNKEL (reference sequence). Trimming cost V 1 base and J 5 bases; bases outside gene matches: 7. The CDR3 spells CASSQASRGGTEAFF. The CDR3 nucleotides are TGTGCCAGCAGCCAAGCATCCAGGGGGGGGACTGAAGCTTTCTTT.

The chain combines TRBV4-1 with TRBJ1-2; 8 nucleotides line up with TRBD1. The CDR3 has 14 residues. Germline values: CDR1 MGHRA, CDR2 YSYEKL. V lost 4 bases to trimming and J lost 1 base; unmatched junction nucleotides: 2. The DNA for the CDR3 is TGCGCCAGCAGCCGAGACAGGGGTAACTATGGCTACACCTTC. This encodes CASSRDRGNYGYTF.

This chain connects TRBV18 to TRBJ2-1, with D hard to call. Germline V gene data show CDR1 as KGHSH and CDR2 as LQKENI. V was clipped by 0 bases and J by 6 bases, with 12 bases between them. The CDR3 loop spans 15 amino acids. The chain's CDR3 is CASSPPLVPGNEQFF. The DNA for the CDR3 is TGTGCCAGCTCACCACCGCTCGTACCCGGCAATGAGCAGTTCTTC. Full variable domain (missing parts from reference TRBV18 and TRBJ2-1): NAGVMQNPRHLVRRRGQEARLRCSPMKGHSHVYWYRQLPEEGLKFMVYLQKENIIDESGMPKERFSAEFPKEGPSILRIQQVVRGDSAAYFCASSPPLVPGNEQFFGPGTRLTVL.

The rearrangement links TRBV28 to TRBJ1-2, with D tentatively TRBD1 (6 bases). The CDR3 consists of 13 residues. The germline V and J ends were trimmed by 7 bases and 4 bases, with 13 bases remaining between them. CDR1 is MDHEN and CDR2 is SYDVKM in the germline V gene. In DNA form, the CDR3 reads TGTGCCAGCACCAGGGGCGTCCCCTATGGCTACACCTTC. It codes for CASTRGVPYGYTF.

This clone has only one observation. The chain carries TRBV4-2 and TRBJ2-7; possibly TRBD1 for D (6 bases). Germline V gives CDR1 LGHNA, CDR2 YNFKEQ. Trimming left V 5 bases short and J 4 bases short, with 9 bases between. The CDR3 extends over 12 amino acids. In DNA, the CDR3 is TGTGCCAGCAGCAACCAGGGGTACGAGCAGTACTTC. Its protein product is CASSNQGYEQYF.

This chain connects TRBV18 to TRBJ2-5, with 11 bases lining up with TRBD1. Germline V lookup: CDR1 KGHSH, CDR2 LQKENI. This CDR3 has 14 residues. V shed 4 bases and J 4 bases; nucleotides not matched to a gene: 2. The DNA of the CDR3 is TGTGCCAGCTCACGGGACAGGGGGTTAGAGACCCAGTACTTC. This sequence encodes CASSRDRGLETQYF.

This clone was observed once. The chain couples TRBV6-1 to TRBJ2-7; 8 nucleotides match TRBD1. The ends lost 1 base at V and 4 bases at J; junction bases unmatched: 3. The CDR3 contains 14 residues. Germline V CDR1 and CDR2: MNHNS, SASEGT. CDR3 DNA sequence: TGTGCCAGCAGTGAAGACAGGGGGTCTTACGAGCAGTACGTC. This codes for CASSEDRGSYEQYV.

This clone was recorded only once. J is TRBJ2-5 and V is TRBV7-9, with 7 positions matching TRBD1. CDR1 SEHNR and CDR2 FQNEAQ come from the germline V gene (reference sequence). The V and J ends lost 3 bases and 5 bases, in that order; junction bases with no gene match: 0. This CDR3 spans 12 amino acids. The CDR3 bases are TGTGCCAGCAGCTTCAGGGGGGAGACCCAGTACTTC. Its protein product is CASSFRGETQYF.

This sequence joins TRBV25-1 and TRBJ1-1; TRBD1 is a possible D gene (6 bases). The CDR3 runs 11 residues. From germline, CDR1 is MGHDK and CDR2 SYGVNS. The V end was cut by 9 bases, the J end by 11 bases, with 16 bases between. CDR3 sequence: CASGLMGAAFF. For the CDR3, the DNA is TGTGCCAGTGGACTAATGGGGGCGGCTTTCTTT.

The chain couples TRBV5-1 to TRBJ2-2; no firm D call. Germline assignment: CDR1 SGHRS and CDR2 YFSETQ. The CDR3 spans 13 residues. Between the trimmed V and J ends, which lost 5 bases and 4 bases, there was a span of 9 bases. The CDR3 bases are TGCGCCAGCAGGGGTGATGTCACCGGGGAGCTGTTTTTT. Its protein product is CASRGDVTGELFF.

The DNA of the CDR3 is TGTGCCAGCAGCTTGTCGACTACTTCCTACAATGAGCAGTTCTTC. This codes for CASSLSTTSYNEQFF. The rearrangement uses TRBV7-3 and TRBJ2-1, with D maybe TRBD2 (5 bases). This CDR3 is 15 amino acids long. V lost 3 bases and J lost 1, with 10 bases in between. Germline V gene data show CDR1 as SGHTA and CDR2 as FQGTGA. The whole variable domain, filled in from reference TRBV7-3 and TRBJ2-1, reads GAGVSQTPSNKVTEKGKYVELRCDPISGHTALYWYRQSLGQGPEFLIYFQGTGAADDSGLPNDRFFAVRPEGSVSTLKIQRTERGDSAVYLCASSLSTTSYNEQFFGPGTRLTVL.

J is TRBJ2-1 and V is TRBV18; D unresolved. Per germline, CDR1 KGHSH and CDR2 LQKENI. The CDR3 runs to 14 residues. Trimming left V 5 bases short and J 0 bases short, with 8 bases between. In DNA, the CDR3 is TGTGCCAGCTCAGGGCAGAGCTCCTACAATGAGCAGTTCTTC. It translates to CASSGQSSYNEQFF.

This chain uses TRBV20-1 with TRBJ1-5; D may be TRBD1 (5 bases). This CDR3 is built from 11 residues. In germline, CDR1 is DFQATT, CDR2 SNEGSKA (reference sequence). V dropped 3 bases and J dropped 8 bases, with 8 bases sitting between them. The CDR3 coding sequence is TGCAGTGCTAGGGGGGTTAAGCCCCAGCATTTT. Residues: CSARGVKPQHF.

This chain uses TRBV7-9 with TRBJ1-1; D uncertain. Germline CDR1 is SEHNR and CDR2 is FQNEAQ (reference sequence). The CDR3 totals 13 residues. V was shortened by 5 bases and J by 1 base, with 8 bases between the two germline ends. The CDR3 here is CASSRGENTEAFF. The CDR3 DNA reads as TGTGCCAGCAGCCGCGGGGAGAACACTGAAGCTTTCTTT.

The chain employs TRBV5-4 and TRBJ2-7; TRBD2 aligns across 9 bases. J gave up 2 bases and V 2 bases, and 5 bases lay outside the gene matches. The CDR3 extends over 15 amino acids. Germline V gene lookup returns CDR1 SGHNT and CDR2 YYREEE (reference sequence). The DNA for the CDR3 is TGTGCCAGCAGCTTCGGACTAGCGAACACCTACGAGCAGTACTTC. This codes for CASSFGLANTYEQYF.

About this clone itself: A junction boundary mismatches the germline segment, possibly from a read error. Written as DNA, the CDR3 is TGTGCCAGCAGTGACTCCGGGACAGCCTACAATGAGCAGTTCTTC. Its protein is CASSDSGTAYNEQFF. This chain links TRBV6-5 with TRBJ2-1, with 7 nucleotides matching TRBD1. The germline gives CDR1 MNHEY, CDR2 SVGAGI. CDR3 size: 15 residues.